This T cell receptor (beta chain) was captured in a study of T cell responses to AZD1222 COVID-19 vaccine. V dropped 6 bases and J dropped 10; count of bases not matched to a gene: 11. Germline V CDR1 and CDR2: MNHEY, SVGAGI. The CDR3 covers 13 residues. TCRdb's copy holds only in-frame clones and misses some; the assay was immunoSEQ multiplex PCR. The data contain more than 100,000 clones, about 92% of them singletons. General study results and limits: Among vaccine-associated CD4 TCRs, coverage spanned spike, with dominance at 160-218 and 743-854. Seropositivity was recorded at baseline in only a handful of AZD1222 recipients. An increase in Spike-specific TCR breadth and depth was observed after two AZD1222 doses.

In the case of this clone: Its antigen is not known.

Sample: peripheral blood, taken on day 0 of AZD1222 vaccination. The V call is TRBV6-5, the J call TRBJ1-2; 7 positions match TRBD1. This sequence originates from an adult in good health. The CDR3 coding sequence is TGTGCCAGCAGCATAACAGGGGCGCGGGTCTACACCTTC. It is translated as CASSITGARVYTF.